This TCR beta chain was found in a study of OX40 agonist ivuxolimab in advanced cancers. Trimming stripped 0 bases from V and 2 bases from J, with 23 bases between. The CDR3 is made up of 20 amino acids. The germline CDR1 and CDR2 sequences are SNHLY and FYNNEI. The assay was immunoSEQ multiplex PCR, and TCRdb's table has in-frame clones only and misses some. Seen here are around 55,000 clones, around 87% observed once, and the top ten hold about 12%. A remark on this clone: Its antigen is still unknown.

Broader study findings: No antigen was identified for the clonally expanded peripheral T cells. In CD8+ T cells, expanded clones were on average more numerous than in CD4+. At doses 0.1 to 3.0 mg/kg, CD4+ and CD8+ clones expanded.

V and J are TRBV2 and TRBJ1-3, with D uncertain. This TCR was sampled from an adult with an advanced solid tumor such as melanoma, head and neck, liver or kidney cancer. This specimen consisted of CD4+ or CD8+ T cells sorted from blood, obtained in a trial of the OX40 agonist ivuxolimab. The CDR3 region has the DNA TGTGCCAGCAGTGAAGCGGCCCAGGTTCCTCCCCACTTGGCTGGAAACACCATATATTTT. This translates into CASSEAAQVPPHLAGNTIYF.